These 23 T cell receptor beta chains came from one sample sequenced in a study of T cell responses to AZD1222 COVID-19 vaccine. Data came from immunoSEQ multiplex PCR; TCRdb stores just in-frame clones and leaves some out. This table holds 160,000 or so clones, more than 75% found once. The sample in question was peripheral blood, obtained 28 days after the second AZD1222 dose. These receptors were collected from an adult who received the AZD1222 COVID-19 vaccine.

The gene calls are TRBV6-5 and TRBJ1-2; 9 bases fit TRBD1. CDR1 is MNHEY and CDR2 is SVGAGI in the germline V gene. The CDR3 loop spans 13 amino acids. After removal of 11 bases from V and 8 bases from J, the junction contained 12 bases not matched to a gene. The CDR3 region is CAGGQGQVGGYTF. In DNA form, the CDR3 reads TGTGCCGGTGGACAGGGGCAGGTGGGGGGCTACACCTTC.

The chain has TRBV7-3 and TRBJ2-3, with a weak D call TRBD1 (7 bases). Trimming pared 5 bases from V and 2 bases from J, leaving 11 bases between. The CDR3 contains 14 residues. Germline lookup yields CDR1 SGHTA and CDR2 FQGTGA. For the CDR3, the DNA is TGTGCCAGCAGCCCAGGGGGGTTCACAGATACGCAGTATTTT. It codes for CASSPGGFTDTQYF. Based on the CDR3 plus reference TRBV7-3 and TRBJ2-3, the full variable domain is GAGVSQTPSNKVTEKGKYVELRCDPISGHTALYWYRQSLGQGPEFLIYFQGTGAADDSGLPNDRFFAVRPEGSVSTLKIQRTERGDSAVYLCASSPGGFTDTQYFGPGTRLTVL.

This clone was detected once. V usage is TRBV23-1 and J usage is TRBJ2-7, with D maybe TRBD1 (6 bases). TRBV23-1 belongs to the ORF category, with a function that is uncertain. Trimming took off 6 bases at V and 5 bases at J, with 23 bases between the two ends. The CDR3 extends over 16 amino acids. The DNA for the CDR3 is TGCGCCAGCAGCCGCAACTCCGGACAGCTTGGGAACGAGCAGTACTTC. It translates to CASSRNSGQLGNEQYF.

The chain links TRBV4-2 to TRBJ1-4, with 7 bases identical to TRBD1. This CDR3 has 18 amino acids. Germline CDR1 reads LGHNA; CDR2 reads YNFKEQ. J was trimmed by 4 bases and V by 1 base; bases with no gene match: 12. CDR3 residues: CASSQAGGMTGINEKLFF. The DNA for the CDR3 is TGTGCCAGCAGCCAAGCGGGAGGGATGACAGGGATTAATGAAAAACTGTTTTTT.

The chain couples TRBV5-4 to TRBJ2-1; unclear D gene. Trimming removed 2 bases at V and 10 bases at J, with 10 bases between. Germline assignment: CDR1 SGHNT and CDR2 YYREEE (reference sequence). The CDR3 runs to 12 residues. The CDR3, as DNA: TGTGCCAGCAGCTTCCCAGGTCAGGAGCAGTTCTTC. Its translation: CASSFPGQEQFF.

The CDR3 loop is CASKGPGPQPQHF. The CDR3 region has the DNA TGTGCCAGCAAGGGTCCAGGGCCTCAGCCCCAGCATTTT. The gene calls are TRBV12-3 or TRBV12-4 and TRBJ1-5; TRBD1 is a possible D gene (5 bases). CDR3 length equals 13 residues. V lost 7 bases, J lost 6 bases, and 13 bases lay in between.

This sequence joins TRBV6-1 and TRBJ2-5; the D is unclear. Germline assignment: CDR1 MNHNS and CDR2 SASEGT. The CDR3 runs 14 residues. Trimming pared 0 bases from V and 2 bases from J, leaving 7 bases between. CDR3 coding DNA: TGTGCCAGCAGTGAAGCGCTAGGGCAAGAGACCCAGTACTTC. Protein sequence: CASSEALGQETQYF.

The chain has TRBV10-3 and TRBJ2-3; a weak D match, TRBD2 (6 bases). CDR1 ENHRY and CDR2 SYGVKD come from the germline V gene. There are 14 residues in the CDR3. Trimming cost V 6 bases and J 2 bases, with 12 bases left between them. The CDR3 DNA is TGTGCCATCAGCCGGGACTTCCTCACAGATACGCAGTATTTT. As protein: CAISRDFLTDTQYF.

The J gene is TRBJ1-2, the V gene TRBV16, with TRBD1 matching over 7 bases. The CDR3 runs to 15 residues. J gave up 4 bases and V 2 bases, and 7 bases lay outside the gene matches. The V gene's germline CDR1 is KGHSY and CDR2 FQNENV. Written as DNA, the CDR3 is TGTGCCAGCAGCCAAATTTTCACAGGGGCCTATGGCTACACCTTC. This translates into CASSQIFTGAYGYTF.

The rearrangement links TRBV5-4 to TRBJ2-7, with TRBD2 matching over 9 bases. Germline CDR1 reads SGHNT; CDR2 reads YYREEE (reference sequence). V trimming: 5 bases; J trimming: 2 bases; junction bases outside the gene matches: 5. The CDR3 is 14 amino acids. CDR3 region: CASSSSGNAYEQYF. CDR3 DNA: TGTGCCAGCAGTTCTAGCGGGAACGCCTACGAGCAGTACTTC.

This rearrangement joins TRBV28 to TRBJ1-5; D may be TRBD1 (5 bases). The germline V gene encodes CDR1 MDHEN and CDR2 SYDVKM. Trimming removed 7 bases from V and 6 bases from J, with 25 bases in between. CDR3 size: 17 residues. CDR3 sequence reads: CASKHRRGRFSAQPQHF. CDR3 sequence (DNA): TGTGCCAGCAAACACAGGCGGGGCAGGTTTTCTGCTCAGCCCCAGCATTTT.

For the CDR3, the DNA is TGTGCCAGCAGCTTAGGGGGGGCTGATACGCAGTATTTT. Translation gives CASSLGGADTQYF. This chain connects TRBV7-9 to TRBJ2-3; perhaps D is TRBD1 or TRBD2 (6 bases each). Germline V gives CDR1 SEHNR, CDR2 FQNEAQ (reference sequence). This CDR3 region has 13 residues. With 1 base removed from V and 6 bases from J, the gap between germline ends came to 8 bases.

The chain has TRBV13 and TRBJ2-7; D may be TRBD1 (6 bases). Germline CDR1 PRHDT, CDR2 FYEKMQ (reference sequence). Trimming took off 4 bases at V and 4 bases at J, with 14 bases between the two ends. The CDR3 is made up of 14 amino acids. CDR3 loop: CASSSPPGQYEQYF. The CDR3 region has the DNA TGTGCCAGCAGCTCGCCTCCAGGACAGTACGAGCAGTACTTC. Drawing the rest from reference TRBV13 and TRBJ2-7, the complete variable domain is AAGVIQSPRHLIKEKRETATLKCYPIPRHDTVYWYQQGPGQDPQFLISFYEKMQSDKGSIPDRFSAQQFSDYHSELNMSSLELGDSALYFCASSSPPGQYEQYFGPGTRLTVT.

The V and J genes are TRBV19 and TRBJ1-5; D remains unclear. V gave up 7 bases and J gave up 2 bases, with 9 bases separating them. There are 13 residues in the CDR3. CDR1 is LNHDA, CDR2 SQIVND, per germline (reference sequence). CDR3 in DNA: TGTGCCAGTATGCCGACCGGCAATCAGCCCCAGCATTTT. Translated, it gives CASMPTGNQPQHF.

The chain combines TRBV5-4 with TRBJ2-3, with 10 bases aligning to TRBD2. The trim removed 3 bases at V and 4 bases at J, leaving 8 bases unmatched. CDR1 SGHNT and CDR2 YYREEE come from the germline V gene (reference sequence). This CDR3 has 16 residues. The CDR3 DNA follows: TGTGCCAGCAGCTCCAAGCGGGAGGGCCGAGCAGATACGCAGTATTTT. It yields the protein CASSSKREGRADTQYF.

The V gene is TRBV30, the J gene TRBJ1-2, with D unresolved. The V gene's germline CDR1 is GTSNPN and CDR2 SVGIG (reference sequence). The V and J ends lost 2 bases and 1 base respectively, with 11 bases between them. CDR3 length: 14 amino acids. CDR3 residues: CAWSYGFFNYGYTF. CDR3 coding DNA: TGTGCCTGGAGTTACGGATTCTTTAACTATGGCTACACCTTC.

This chain uses TRBV2 with TRBJ1-3; TRBD1 is a possible D gene (5 bases). Trimming cost V 5 bases and J 1 base, with 12 bases left between them. This CDR3 has 15 residues. Germline assignment: CDR1 SNHLY and CDR2 FYNNEI. The CDR3 DNA reads TGTGCCAGCAGTTATCAAGGGGTGTCTGGAAACACCATATATTTT. It codes for CASSYQGVSGNTIYF.

The gene calls are TRBV7-2 and TRBJ2-3, with 14 bases identical to TRBD2. CDR1 SGHTA and CDR2 FQGNSA come from the germline V gene. The CDR3 totals 16 residues. V gave up 7 bases and J gave up 6 bases; unmatched junction bases: 9. As DNA, the CDR3 is TGTGCCAGCATCAGACTAGCGGGAGGGGAAAGGGATACGCAGTATTTT. Translation gives CASIRLAGGERDTQYF.

V and J are TRBV25-1 and TRBJ2-1; D is possibly TRBD1 (6 bases). The length of the CDR3 is 14 residues. Trimming removed 2 bases from V and 10 bases from J, with 15 bases in between. The germline V gene has CDR1 MGHDK and CDR2 SYGVNS. CDR3 residues: CASSEPGAREEQFF. The CDR3 DNA reads TGTGCCAGCAGTGAACCAGGGGCGAGAGAGGAGCAGTTCTTC.

A note on this clone: Germline and junction disagree at one end, which may indicate a read error. V usage is TRBV7-3 and J usage is TRBJ2-1; D gene ambiguous. This CDR3 has 15 amino acids. Germline V gives CDR1 SGHTA, CDR2 FQGTGA. This CDR3 is CASSLTPSSYNEQFF. DNA for the CDR3: TGTGCCAGCAGCCTAACTCCGAGCTCCTACAATGAGCAGTTCTTC.

The rearrangement links TRBV12-3 or TRBV12-4 to TRBJ1-5; D is unresolved. V was trimmed by 5 bases and J by 4 bases, leaving 9 bases between them. The CDR3 is 13 amino acids. This CDR3 is CASSPKRNQPQHF. For the CDR3, the DNA is TGTGCCAGCAGTCCTAAAAGAAATCAGCCCCAGCATTTT.

V usage is TRBV19 and J usage is TRBJ2-7, with TRBD1 matching over 9 bases. The CDR3 sequence is 16 residues long. The J segment lost 3 bases and the V segment lost 3 bases, leaving 9 bases of the junction unmatched. Germline lookup yields CDR1 LNHDA and CDR2 SQIVND (reference sequence). CDR3 residues: CASSIVGTGIVYEQYF. The CDR3 DNA follows: TGTGCCAGTAGTATTGTAGGGACAGGGATAGTCTACGAGCAGTACTTC.

This clone has only one observation. The J gene is TRBJ2-2, the V gene TRBV20-1; D remains unclear. The CDR3 totals 14 residues. From germline, CDR1 is DFQATT and CDR2 SNEGSKA (reference sequence). Trimming cost V 3 bases and J 4 bases, with 12 bases left between them. CDR3 in amino acids: CSASRASGTGELFF. CDR3 sequence (DNA): TGCAGTGCTAGTAGGGCTAGTGGCACCGGGGAGCTGTTTTTT.